One sample yielded the 5 T cell receptor beta chains listed below, sequenced in a study of T cell responses to AZD1222 COVID-19 vaccine (dated by TCRdb to 2020 to 2022). This specimen's time point label, per the study, means: about 28 days (+/-7) after the second vaccine dose. Library generation was performed with the immunoSEQ multiplex PCR assay. TCRdb re-hosts the immuneACCESS table, in-frame sequences only. Its copies lack some clones; in the studies checked, an unresolved V gene accounts for under half of them, and the cause for the rest is not known. The sample data list more than 150,000 clones, and about nine tenths of these were observed just once. The biggest ten clones account for approximately 1.9% of the sample. Sample: peripheral blood, taken 28 days after the second AZD1222 dose. These receptors came from an adult who received the AZD1222 COVID-19 vaccine.

This chain joins TRBV18 and TRBJ2-7; D gene uncertain. CDR3 size: 12 residues. Germline V gives CDR1 KGHSH, CDR2 LQKENI. V dropped 3 bases and J dropped 0 bases, with 3 bases sitting between them. This CDR3 is CASSPSSYEQYF. CDR3 nucleotides: TGTGCCAGCTCACCTAGCTCCTACGAGCAGTACTTC.

CDR3 DNA sequence: TGTGCCAGCACAACGCAGGAGACCCAGTACTTC. Translated, it gives CASTTQETQYF. The genes are TRBV2 and TRBJ2-5; D is ambiguous. Germline CDR1 SNHLY, CDR2 FYNNEI. Trimming shortened V by 7 bases and J by 5 bases, and 8 bases separated the two germline ends. The CDR3 contains 11 residues.

This rearrangement joins TRBV7-3 to TRBJ2-1; 13 bases are a match to TRBD2. The CDR3 loop spans 16 amino acids. V lost 5 bases and J lost 4; bases outside the gene matches: 5. Looked up from germline, CDR1 is SGHTA and CDR2 is FQGTGA. The CDR3 here is CASSPRTSGGYNEQFF. In DNA form, the CDR3 reads TGTGCCAGCAGCCCCCGGACTAGCGGGGGTTACAATGAGCAGTTCTTC.

This rearrangement joins TRBV9 to TRBJ2-1; 12 bases match TRBD2. From germline, CDR1 is SGDLS and CDR2 YYNGEE. This CDR3 spans 15 amino acids. V gave up 4 bases and J gave up 5 bases; unmatched junction bases: 4. The CDR3 is CASSRLAGGHNEQFF. CDR3 DNA sequence: TGTGCCAGCAGCCGTCTAGCGGGGGGGCACAATGAGCAGTTCTTC.

The V call is TRBV19, the J call TRBJ2-2; a weak D match, TRBD2 (6 bases). This CDR3 is built from 12 residues. Germline V gives CDR1 LNHDA, CDR2 SQIVND (reference sequence). V lost 9 bases, J lost 6 bases, and 11 bases lay in between. The CDR3 region is CASGLRPGELFF. As DNA, the CDR3 is TGTGCCAGCGGACTAAGGCCCGGGGAGCTGTTTTTT. Filled out from reference TRBV19 and TRBJ2-2, the complete variable domain reads DGGITQSPKYLFRKEGQNVTLSCEQNLNHDAMYWYRQDPGQGLRLIYYSQIVNDFQKGDIAEGYSVSREKKESFPLTVTSAQKNPTAFYLCASGLRPGELFFGEGSRLTVL.